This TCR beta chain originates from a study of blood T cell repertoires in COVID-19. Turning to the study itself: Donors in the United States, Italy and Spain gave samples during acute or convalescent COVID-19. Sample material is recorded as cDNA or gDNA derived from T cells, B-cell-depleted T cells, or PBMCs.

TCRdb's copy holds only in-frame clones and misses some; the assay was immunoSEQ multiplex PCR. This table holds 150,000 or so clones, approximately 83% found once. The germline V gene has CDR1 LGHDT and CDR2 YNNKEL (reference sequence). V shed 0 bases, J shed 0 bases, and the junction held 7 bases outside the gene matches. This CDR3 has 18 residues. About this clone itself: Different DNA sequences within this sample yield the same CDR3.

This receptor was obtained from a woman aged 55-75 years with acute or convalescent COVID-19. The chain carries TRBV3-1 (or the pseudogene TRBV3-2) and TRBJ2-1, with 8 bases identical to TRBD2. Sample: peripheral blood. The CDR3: CASSQDGLALSSYNEQFF. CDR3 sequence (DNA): TGTGCCAGCAGCCAAGACGGACTAGCCCTCAGCTCCTACAATGAGCAGTTCTTC.